Each of the 30 T cell receptor beta chains below was sequenced from the same sample in a study of blood T cell repertoires in COVID-19. Profiled with immunoSEQ multiplex PCR; TCRdb holds only in-frame clones, not every one. The sample lists about 100,000 clones, roughly 90% occurring once. The sample was peripheral blood. These receptors were taken from a man between 50 and 59 years old with active COVID-19.

The genes are TRBV19 and TRBJ1-3; D perhaps matches TRBD1 (6 bases). The CDR3 has 16 residues. From germline, CDR1 is LNHDA and CDR2 SQIVND (reference sequence). V gave up 3 bases and J gave up 0 bases, with 12 bases separating them. The CDR3 sequence: CASSILPGDSGNTIYF. As DNA, the CDR3 is TGTGCCAGTAGTATCCTTCCAGGGGACTCTGGAAACACCATATATTTT. The entire variable domain, with the rest obtained from reference TRBV19 and TRBJ1-3, is as follows: DGGITQSPKYLFRKEGQNVTLSCEQNLNHDAMYWYRQDPGQGLRLIYYSQIVNDFQKGDIAEGYSVSREKKESFPLTVTSAQKNPTAFYLCASSILPGDSGNTIYFGEGSWLTVV.

The V and J genes are TRBV19 and TRBJ2-1, with 7 bases fitting TRBD1. V was clipped by 6 bases and J by 7 bases; unmatched bases: 15. CDR3 length equals 16 residues. The germline gives CDR1 LNHDA, CDR2 SQIVND (reference sequence). In nucleotides, the CDR3 is TGTGCCAGTAGGAGACAGGGCTCGATCGTCTCGAATGAGCAGTTCTTC. This gives the protein CASRRQGSIVSNEQFF.

The V and J genes are TRBV7-9 and TRBJ2-2; the D gene is possibly TRBD2 (6 bases). The V gene's germline CDR1 is SEHNR and CDR2 FQNEAQ (reference sequence). V dropped 5 bases and J dropped 5 bases, with 12 bases sitting between them. The CDR3 runs to 14 residues. CDR3 bases: TGTGCCAGCAGCCCAACTAGCACAACCGGGGAGCTGTTTTTT. Translating gives CASSPTSTTGELFF.

The rearrangement uses TRBV7-2 and TRBJ1-2; possible D gene TRBD1, 5 bases. There are 18 residues in the CDR3. V gave up 5 bases and J gave up 5 bases, with 27 bases separating them. The germline gives CDR1 SGHTA, CDR2 FQGNSA. CDR3 residues: CASSPYTPGLSLFYGYTF. As DNA, the CDR3 is TGTGCCAGCAGCCCATACACGCCGGGACTCTCTTTATTTTATGGCTACACCTTC.

The chain recombines TRBV15 with TRBJ2-1, with D possibly TRBD2 on 6 matching bases. Germline CDR1 LNHNV, CDR2 YYDKDF (reference sequence). V was cut by 0 bases and J by 7 bases, with 16 bases left in between. The CDR3 contains 16 residues. CDR3 region: CATSRDMGGMGNEQFF. The CDR3 region has the DNA TGTGCCACCAGCAGAGATATGGGCGGGATGGGTAATGAGCAGTTCTTC.

V and J are TRBV5-4 and TRBJ1-3, with 8 bases fitting TRBD1. The CDR3 totals 13 residues. Germline-derived CDR1 and CDR2 are SGHNT and YYREEE (reference sequence). V dropped 2 bases and J dropped 7; count of bases not matched to a gene: 2. The CDR3 region has the DNA TGTGCCAGCAGCTTACAGGGGGGTAACACCATATATTTT. Translation: CASSLQGGNTIYF. Full variable domain (missing parts from reference TRBV5-4 and TRBJ1-3): ETGVTQSPTHLIKTRGQQVTLRCSSQSGHNTVSWYQQALGQGPQFIFQYYREEENGRGNFPPRFSGLQFPNYSSELNVNALELDDSALYLCASSLQGGNTIYFGEGSWLTVV.

The chain combines TRBV6-1 with TRBJ1-2; 7 nucleotides align to TRBD1. Germline V gene lookup returns CDR1 MNHNS and CDR2 SASEGT. J gave up 1 base and V 3 bases, and 8 bases lay outside the gene matches. CDR3 length: 16 residues. The CDR3 DNA reads as TGTGCCAGCAGTGAGCCCGCAGGGGGAGATAACTATGGCTACACCTTC. This translates into CASSEPAGGDNYGYTF.

The chain has TRBV18 and TRBJ1-2, with 9 bases lining up with TRBD1. This CDR3 contains 14 residues. CDR1 KGHSH and CDR2 LQKENI come from the germline V gene. With V trimmed by 2 bases and J by 4 bases, 2 bases remained unmatched. The CDR3: CASSPGQGIYGYTF. CDR3 coding DNA: TGTGCCAGCTCACCAGGACAGGGGATCTATGGCTACACCTTC.

This clone has only one observation. The chain has TRBV9 and TRBJ2-1; 8 nucleotides match TRBD1. Trimming at V came to 0 bases and at J to 10 bases, leaving 3 bases not matched to a gene. CDR1 is SGDLS, CDR2 YYNGEE, per germline. This CDR3 comprises 13 residues. Written as DNA, the CDR3 is TGTGCCAGCAGCGTAGGGGACAGGCCAGAGCAGTTCTTC. Its translation is CASSVGDRPEQFF. Full variable domain (remainder filled in from reference TRBV9 and TRBJ2-1): DSGVTQTPKHLITATGQRVTLRCSPRSGDLSVYWYQQSLDQGLQFLIQYYNGEERAKGNILERFSAQQFPDLHSELNLSSLELGDSALYFCASSVGDRPEQFFGPGTRLTVL.

This clone showed up just once. The rearrangement uses TRBV7-8 and TRBJ2-5, with unresolved D. The V end lost 5 bases, the J end lost 1 base, and 11 bases lay between the germline ends. CDR3 size: 14 residues. CDR1 and CDR2 from the germline V gene are SGHVS and FQNEAQ. DNA for the CDR3: TGTGCCAGCAGCATAAGACTCGGCCAAGAGACCCAGTACTTC. Translated: CASSIRLGQETQYF.

This clone was recorded only once. The V call is TRBV4-2, the J call TRBJ2-3; 12 positions agree with TRBD2. Germline loops: CDR1 LGHNA, CDR2 YNFKEQ. V trimming: 1 base; J trimming: 0 bases; junction bases outside the gene matches: 11. The CDR3 consists of 20 residues. CDR3 sequence (DNA): TGTGCCAGCAGCCAAGGGTCAACGCTAGCGGGAGGGCCAAGCACAGATACGCAGTATTTT. As protein: CASSQGSTLAGGPSTDTQYF.

V and J are TRBV19 and TRBJ1-4; D gene uncertain. The V gene lost 5 bases and the J gene lost 0 bases, with 10 bases spanning the gap. Germline CDR1 and CDR2: LNHDA and SQIVND (reference sequence). This CDR3 spans 15 amino acids. The CDR3 DNA reads TGTGCCAGTAGTCTTACAGCTACAACTAATGAAAAACTGTTTTTT. It encodes CASSLTATTNEKLFF.

The table lists this clone with a few counts. The chain links TRBV10-3 to TRBJ2-7; unclear D gene. Germline CDR1 reads ENHRY; CDR2 reads SYGVKD. V was cut by 0 bases and J by 2 bases, with 8 bases left in between. The CDR3 runs 14 residues. CDR3 sequence: CAISESSGPYEQYF. The CDR3 coding sequence is TGTGCCATCAGTGAGTCCAGTGGCCCCTACGAGCAGTACTTC.

The chain is built from TRBV18 and TRBJ2-3; 7 nucleotides agree with TRBD2. Trimming cost V 2 bases and J 0 bases; bases outside gene matches: 5. The germline CDR1 and CDR2 sequences are KGHSH and LQKENI. This CDR3 spans 16 amino acids. CDR3 nucleotides: TGTGCCAGCTCACCAATCGGGGGGAAGAGCACAGATACGCAGTATTTT. It translates to CASSPIGGKSTDTQYF.

The chain combines TRBV6-6 with TRBJ2-2; D ambiguous. Trimming stripped 0 bases from V and 6 bases from J, with 11 bases between. CDR1 and CDR2 (germline): MNHNY, SVGAGI (reference sequence). The CDR3 runs 15 residues. The CDR3, as DNA: TGTGCCAGCAGTTACTCAGAGGCCGTCCCCGGGGAGCTGTTTTTT. It codes for CASSYSEAVPGELFF.

V gene TRBV19 combines with J gene TRBJ1-1; the D is unclear. V was trimmed by 5 bases and J by 5 bases, leaving 12 bases between them. Germline lookup yields CDR1 LNHDA and CDR2 SQIVND (reference sequence). CDR3 length: 13 residues. The chain's CDR3 is CASSFREDTEAFF. The DNA of the CDR3 is TGTGCCAGTAGTTTTCGGGAGGATACTGAAGCTTTCTTT.

The chain links TRBV6-4 to TRBJ2-3; TRBD2 might be the D (7 bases). This CDR3 contains 15 residues. The germline V gene has CDR1 MRHNA and CDR2 SNTAGT. V was shortened by 10 bases and J by 2 bases, with 19 bases between the two germline ends. The CDR3 region has the DNA TGTGCCAAGCAAAAGAACGCGGGGGCCACAGATACGCAGTATTTT. Translation gives CAKQKNAGATDTQYF.

The CDR3 region is CASSITGGESEQYV. The CDR3 coding sequence is TGTGCCAGCTCAATCACAGGGGGGGAGTCCGAGCAGTACGTC. The V gene is TRBV18, the J gene TRBJ2-7; tentatively, D is TRBD1 (8 bases). Trimming left V 5 bases short and J 6 bases short, with 17 bases between. The length of the CDR3 is 14 residues. Per the germline V gene, CDR1 is KGHSH and CDR2 is LQKENI.

In DNA form, the CDR3 reads TGTGCCAGCAGCTTAGTTCCCCCCGGACTAGCGAACACCGGGGAGCTGTTTTTT. Protein sequence: CASSLVPPGLANTGELFF. V is TRBV11-3 and J is TRBJ2-2; the match to TRBD2 covers 7 bases. Germline V lookup: CDR1 SGHNT, CDR2 YENEEA. V was pared by 1 base and J by 0 bases, with 8 bases of the junction left unmatched. The CDR3 consists of 18 residues.

This chain joins TRBV6-2 or TRBV6-3 and TRBJ2-1; the match to TRBD2 covers 8 bases. Trimming took 2 bases from V and 3 from J; bases not matched to a gene: 3. This CDR3 comprises 15 residues. Germline V gives CDR1 MNHEY, CDR2 SVGEGT. CDR3 coding DNA: TGTGCCAGCAGTTACGCGGGGGGCCTCTACAATGAGCAGTTCTTC. This encodes CASSYAGGLYNEQFF.

The CDR3 DNA reads TGTGCCAGCTCACAACTAGCGGGAGGGAAGTCAGATACGCAGTATTTT. Its protein product is CASSQLAGGKSDTQYF. The V gene is TRBV18, the J gene TRBJ2-3, with 13 positions matching TRBD2. The CDR3 is 16 amino acids. V was clipped by 4 bases and J by 4 bases; unmatched bases: 5. Looked up from germline, CDR1 is KGHSH and CDR2 is LQKENI.

The V and J genes are TRBV6-5 and TRBJ2-3, with 7 bases that match TRBD2. The CDR3 has 15 amino acids. The V gene end was trimmed by 4 bases and the J gene end by 0 bases; junction bases not matched to a gene: 4. Germline CDR1 and CDR2: MNHEY and SVGAGI. CDR3 bases: TGTGCCAGCAGTTCCTTAGCGGGTAGCACAGATACGCAGTATTTT. Its protein is CASSSLAGSTDTQYF.

This chain uses TRBV2 with TRBJ1-1; the D gene is possibly TRBD1 (6 bases). In germline, CDR1 is SNHLY, CDR2 FYNNEI. The CDR3 is 14 residues long. Between the trimmed V and J ends, which lost 4 bases and 4 bases, there was a span of 13 bases. The CDR3 sequence: CASSGLGAGTEAFF. The CDR3 DNA is TGTGCCAGCAGTGGGCTGGGGGCCGGCACTGAAGCTTTCTTT. Filled out from reference TRBV2 and TRBJ1-1, the complete variable domain reads EPEVTQTPSHQVTQMGQEVILRCVPISNHLYFYWYRQILGQKVEFLVSFYNNEISEKSEIFDDQFSVERPDGSNFTLKIRSTKLEDSAMYFCASSGLGAGTEAFFGQGTRLTVV.

The rearrangement uses TRBV19 and TRBJ2-3, with D possibly being TRBD1 (5 bases). The length of the CDR3 is 14 residues. Germline CDR1 and CDR2: LNHDA and SQIVND (reference sequence). The V end lost 5 bases, the J end lost 2 bases, and 11 bases lay between the germline ends. The CDR3 reads CASSSRGVTDTQYF. In nucleotides, the CDR3 is TGTGCCAGTAGTTCAAGGGGTGTCACAGATACGCAGTATTTT.

The gene calls are TRBV7-9 and TRBJ2-2; 8 bases fit TRBD1. The CDR3 has 14 amino acids. Germline CDR1 SEHNR, CDR2 FQNEAQ (reference sequence). V dropped 3 bases and J dropped 7; count of bases not matched to a gene: 4. The DNA for the CDR3 is TGTGCCAGCAGCTTTACAGGGGGTCACGGGGAGCTGTTTTTT. This gives the protein CASSFTGGHGELFF.

This clone has a single count. This sequence joins TRBV10-3 and TRBJ1-1, with TRBD1 identical over 8 bases. CDR1 and CDR2 from the germline V gene are ENHRY and SYGVKD. The V segment lost 3 bases and the J segment 1 base; nucleotides outside the gene matches: 7. The CDR3 covers 16 residues. CDR3 loop: CAISDRQGARNTEAFF. CDR3 DNA sequence: TGTGCCATCAGTGACCGGCAGGGGGCTCGGAACACTGAAGCTTTCTTT.

In its sample, this clone was seen once. This chain connects TRBV18 to TRBJ2-3; 9 nucleotides match TRBD1. Germline V gene sequence: CDR1 KGHSH, CDR2 LQKENI. Trimming took 5 bases from V and 2 from J; bases not matched to a gene: 2. The CDR3 consists of 14 residues. CDR3 region: CASSGQGYTDTQYF. Written as DNA, the CDR3 is TGTGCCAGCTCAGGACAGGGGTACACAGATACGCAGTATTTT.

V gene TRBV10-2 combines with J gene TRBJ2-1; possible D gene TRBD2, 5 bases. There are 16 residues in the CDR3. Germline lookup yields CDR1 WSHSY and CDR2 SAAADI. Between the trimmed V and J ends, which lost 7 bases and 3 bases, there was a span of 19 bases. In DNA, the CDR3 is TGCGCCAGCAATTCCCCGGAGGTGGGGATCTACAATGAGCAGTTCTTC. It translates to CASNSPEVGIYNEQFF.

J is TRBJ1-2 and V is TRBV5-1; TRBD1 aligns across 10 bases. V dropped 4 bases and J dropped 6; count of bases not matched to a gene: 6. Germline V gene lookup returns CDR1 SGHRS and CDR2 YFSETQ. This CDR3 region has 14 residues. In DNA form, the CDR3 reads TGCGCCAGCAGCCGCGTTGGGACAGGGGATGGCTACACCTTC. Residues: CASSRVGTGDGYTF.

V usage is TRBV15 and J usage is TRBJ1-1, with 7 nucleotides matching TRBD1. CDR1 is LNHNV and CDR2 is YYDKDF in the germline V gene (reference sequence). The CDR3 loop spans 14 amino acids. Trimming took 0 bases from V and 9 from J; bases not matched to a gene: 7. The CDR3 DNA follows: TGTGCCACCAGCAGAGATAGTGGGACAGCGAAAGCTTTCTTT. It codes for CATSRDSGTAKAFF.